This T cell receptor (beta chain) is drawn from a study of identical twins. V lost 3 bases, J lost 6 bases, and 11 bases lay in between. The length of the CDR3 is 12 residues. Germline CDR1 and CDR2: SQVTM and ANQGSEA. This clonotype was detected only a few times. TCRdb analysed the 5' RACE reads with MiXCR anew, one entry per CDR3 protein. The sample has more than 200,000 distinct CDR3 sequences; around an eighth are singletons. Sequenced sample: memory (CD45RO+) T cells sorted from blood. This sequence originates from a woman younger than 35 in good health. The J gene is TRBJ1-1, the V gene TRBV29-1; D gene unclear. The CDR3 loop reads CSVDYSSPEAFF. CDR3 nucleotides: TGCAGCGTTGACTATTCCAGTCCTGAAGCTTTCTTT.